This TCR beta chain was found in a study of T cell responses to AZD1222 COVID-19 vaccine. Overall study results and limits: Clonal diversity was possibly underestimated, and the donors were mostly white British, with more females. Only a handful of AZD1222 recipients tested seropositive at baseline.

Repertoires were generated with immunoSEQ multiplex PCR, while TCRdb's copy carries only in-frame clones and drops some. Of around 130,000 clones listed, about nine tenths are singletons. Details on this clone: The antigen is unknown.

The CDR3 is made up of 14 amino acids. Germline CDR1 and CDR2: SGHKS and YYEKEE (reference sequence). V was cut by 5 bases and J by 5 bases, with 16 bases left in between. The receptor comes from an adult who received the AZD1222 COVID-19 vaccine. The chain couples TRBV5-5 to TRBJ1-2, with no clear D. This sample comprised peripheral blood, obtained 28 days after the second AZD1222 dose. Here the CDR3 DNA reads TGTGCCAGCAGTCAGTATATAGTTGTTTATGGCTACACCTTC. It specifies CASSQYIVVYGYTF. Combining the CDR3 with reference TRBV5-5 and TRBJ1-2 gives the whole variable domain DAGVTQSPTHLIKTRGQQVTLRCSPISGHKSVSWYQQVLGQGPQFIFQYYEKEERGRGNFPDRFSARQFPNYSSELNVNALLLGDSALYLCASSQYIVVYGYTFGSGTRLTVV.